This paragraph covers one T cell receptor (beta chain) sequence. Its antigen is unidentified. A second PCR of 7 to 11 cycles used a sample-barcoded 5' primer and a J-beta primer mix. In TCRdb, the 5' RACE reads were re-called with MiXCR into one record per CDR3 protein. The table lists 650,000 to 800,000 distinct CDR3 sequences, roughly half of them singletons. Per sample, at least 5 micrograms of total RNA were extracted. This specimen belongs to a study of blood T cells in healthy people across ages. Findings and limits, study-wide: With age, beta diversity per million T cells declined roughly linearly, significantly by 40.

Sequencing input: blood. The receptor's source is a woman aged 80 or over in good health.

The CDR3 here is CSAIGRDGYEQYF. CDR3 DNA sequence: TGCAGTGCTATTGGTCGAGATGGCTACGAGCAGTACTTC. The genes are TRBV20-1 and TRBJ2-7; D uncertain. The length of the CDR3 is 13 residues. Germline V gives CDR1 DFQATT, CDR2 SNEGSKA (reference sequence). The V gene lost 4 bases and the J gene lost 3 bases, with 13 bases spanning the gap.